This T cell receptor (beta chain) came from a study of cytomegalovirus exposure and HLA in healthy donors. General study points: Cytomegalovirus association was assigned to approximately 160 TCR beta chains. There were a few CMV-associated chains whose specificity for CMV antigens was confirmed in vitro.

With regard to this clone: Its antigen is still unknown.

TCRdb's copy holds only in-frame clones and misses some; the assay was immunoSEQ multiplex PCR. The sample has about 110,000 clones; approximately 94% are singletons. The V gene's germline CDR1 is SQVTM and CDR2 ANQGSEA. CDR3 length: 13 amino acids. Trimming shortened V by 7 bases and J by 6 bases, and 18 bases separated the two germline ends. The gene calls are TRBV29-1 and TRBJ2-5; D is unclear. The sequenced sample was PBMCs. This TCR was recovered from a woman aged 18-29 years in good health and CMV-seronegative. CDR3 protein: CSGLPARSQTQYF. The CDR3, as DNA: TGCAGCGGCCTACCTGCCCGGTCGCAGACCCAGTACTTC.